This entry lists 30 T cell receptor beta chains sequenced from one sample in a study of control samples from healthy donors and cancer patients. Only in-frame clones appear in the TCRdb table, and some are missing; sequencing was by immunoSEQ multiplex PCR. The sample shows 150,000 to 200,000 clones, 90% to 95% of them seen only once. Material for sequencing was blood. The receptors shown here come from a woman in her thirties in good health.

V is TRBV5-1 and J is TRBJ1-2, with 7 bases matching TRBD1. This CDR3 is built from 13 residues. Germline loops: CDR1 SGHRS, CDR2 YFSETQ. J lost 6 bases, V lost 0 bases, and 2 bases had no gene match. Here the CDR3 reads CASSLETGHGYTF. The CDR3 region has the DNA TGCGCCAGCAGCTTGGAGACAGGGCATGGCTACACCTTC. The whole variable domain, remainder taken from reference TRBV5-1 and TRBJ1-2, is KAGVTQTPRYLIKTRGQQVTLSCSPISGHRSVSWYQQTPGQGLQFLFEYFSETQRNKGNFPGRFSGRQFSNSRSEMNVSTLELGDSALYLCASSLETGHGYTFGSGTRLTVV.

CDR3 nucleotide sequence: TGTGCCAGCAGCGACAGGGGGACTAATGAAAAACTGTTTTTT. Residues: CASSDRGTNEKLFF. The J gene is TRBJ1-4, the V gene TRBV9; 8 nucleotides align to TRBD1. CDR1 and CDR2 (germline): SGDLS, YYNGEE. V was pared by 3 bases and J by 2 bases, with 0 bases of the junction left unmatched. This CDR3 is 14 amino acids long.

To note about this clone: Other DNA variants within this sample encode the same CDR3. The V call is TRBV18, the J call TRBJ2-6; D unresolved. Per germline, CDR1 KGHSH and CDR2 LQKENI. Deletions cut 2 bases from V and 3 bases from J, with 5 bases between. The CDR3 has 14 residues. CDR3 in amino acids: CASSPGLGANVLTF. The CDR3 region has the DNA TGTGCCAGCTCACCAGGGCTTGGGGCCAACGTCCTGACTTTC.

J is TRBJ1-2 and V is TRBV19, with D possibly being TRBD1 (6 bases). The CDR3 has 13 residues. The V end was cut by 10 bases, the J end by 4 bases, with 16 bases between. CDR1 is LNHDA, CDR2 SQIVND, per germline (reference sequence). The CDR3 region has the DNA TGTGCCAACCCGACAGGTGGAGGCTATGGCTACACCTTC. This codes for CANPTGGGYGYTF.

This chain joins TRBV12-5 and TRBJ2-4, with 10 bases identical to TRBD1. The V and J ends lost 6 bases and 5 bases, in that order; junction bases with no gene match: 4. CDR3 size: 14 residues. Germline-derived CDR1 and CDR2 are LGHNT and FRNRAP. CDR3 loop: CASGPGTGENIQYF. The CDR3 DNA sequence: TGTGCTAGTGGACCCGGGACAGGGGAAAACATTCAGTACTTC. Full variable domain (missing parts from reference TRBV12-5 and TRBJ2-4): DARVTQTPRHKVTEMGQEVTMRCQPILGHNTVFWYRQTMMQGLELLAYFRNRAPLDDSGMPKDRFSAEMPDATLATLKIQPSEPRDSAVYFCASGPGTGENIQYFGAGTRLSVL.

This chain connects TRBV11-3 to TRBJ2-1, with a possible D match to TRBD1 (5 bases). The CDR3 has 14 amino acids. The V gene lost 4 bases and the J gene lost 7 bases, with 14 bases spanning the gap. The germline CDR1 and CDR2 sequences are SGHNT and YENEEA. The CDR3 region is CASSSSRVGNEQFF. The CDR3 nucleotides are TGTGCCAGCAGCTCCTCCAGGGTGGGGAATGAGCAGTTCTTC.

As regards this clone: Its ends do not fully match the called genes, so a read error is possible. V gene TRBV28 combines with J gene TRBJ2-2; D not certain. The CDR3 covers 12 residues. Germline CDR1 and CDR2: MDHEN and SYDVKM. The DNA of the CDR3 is TGTGCCAGCAGTTTAAACATCGGGGAGCTGTTTTTT. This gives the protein CASSLNIGELFF.

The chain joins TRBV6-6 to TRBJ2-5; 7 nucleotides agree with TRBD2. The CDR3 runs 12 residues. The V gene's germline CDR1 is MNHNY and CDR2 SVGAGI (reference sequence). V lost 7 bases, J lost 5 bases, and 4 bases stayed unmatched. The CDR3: CASTRLAETQYF. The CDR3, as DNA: TGTGCCAGCACCAGACTAGCCGAGACCCAGTACTTC.

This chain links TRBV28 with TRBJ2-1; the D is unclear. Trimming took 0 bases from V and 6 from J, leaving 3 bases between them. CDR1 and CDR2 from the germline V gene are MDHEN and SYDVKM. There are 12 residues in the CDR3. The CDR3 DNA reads TGTGCCAGCAGTTTATGGCCCAATGAGCAGTTCTTC. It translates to CASSLWPNEQFF.

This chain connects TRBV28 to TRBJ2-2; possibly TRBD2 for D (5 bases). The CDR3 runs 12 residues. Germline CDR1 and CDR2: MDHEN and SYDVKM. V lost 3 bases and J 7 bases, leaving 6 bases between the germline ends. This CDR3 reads CASSLGDGELFF. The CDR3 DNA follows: TGTGCCAGCAGTTTGGGAGACGGGGAGCTGTTTTTT.

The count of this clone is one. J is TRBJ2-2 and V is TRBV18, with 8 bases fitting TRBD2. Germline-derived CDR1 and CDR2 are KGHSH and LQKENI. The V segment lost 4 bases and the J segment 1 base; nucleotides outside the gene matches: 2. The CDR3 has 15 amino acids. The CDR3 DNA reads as TGTGCCAGCTCACTACTAGCGGAGAACACCGGGGAGCTGTTTTTT. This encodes CASSLLAENTGELFF.

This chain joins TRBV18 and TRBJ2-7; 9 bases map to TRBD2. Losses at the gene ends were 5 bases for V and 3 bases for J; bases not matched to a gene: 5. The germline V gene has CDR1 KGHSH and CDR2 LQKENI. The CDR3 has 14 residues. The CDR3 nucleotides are TGTGCCAGCTCAGTGGGACTAGCTGACTACGAGCAGTACTTC. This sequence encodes CASSVGLADYEQYF. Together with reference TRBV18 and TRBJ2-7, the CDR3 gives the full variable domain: NAGVMQNPRHLVRRRGQEARLRCSPMKGHSHVYWYRQLPEEGLKFMVYLQKENIIDESGMPKERFSAEFPKEGPSILRIQQVVRGDSAAYFCASSVGLADYEQYFGPGTRLTVT.

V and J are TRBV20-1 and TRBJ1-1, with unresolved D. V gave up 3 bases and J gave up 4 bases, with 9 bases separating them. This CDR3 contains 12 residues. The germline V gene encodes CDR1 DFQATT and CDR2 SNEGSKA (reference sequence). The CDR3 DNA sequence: TGCAGTGCTAGTAGGGCTGGCACTGAAGCTTTCTTT. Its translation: CSASRAGTEAFF.

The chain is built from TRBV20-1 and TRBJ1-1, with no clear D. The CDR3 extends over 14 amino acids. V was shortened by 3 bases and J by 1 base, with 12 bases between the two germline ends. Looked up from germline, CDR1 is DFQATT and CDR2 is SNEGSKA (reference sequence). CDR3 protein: CSASFGTSNTEAFF. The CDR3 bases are TGCAGTGCTAGTTTCGGCACTTCGAACACTGAAGCTTTCTTT.

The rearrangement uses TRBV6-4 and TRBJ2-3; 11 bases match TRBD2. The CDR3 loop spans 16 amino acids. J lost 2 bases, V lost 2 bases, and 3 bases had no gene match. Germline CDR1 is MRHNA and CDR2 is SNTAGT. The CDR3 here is CASSDLAGGPTDTQYF. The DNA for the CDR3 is TGTGCCAGCAGTGACCTAGCGGGAGGCCCCACAGATACGCAGTATTTT.

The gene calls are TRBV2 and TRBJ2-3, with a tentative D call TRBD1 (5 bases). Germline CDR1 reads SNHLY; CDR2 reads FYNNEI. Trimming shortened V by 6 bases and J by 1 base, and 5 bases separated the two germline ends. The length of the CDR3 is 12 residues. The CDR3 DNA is TGTGCCAGCAGCAGGGGCACAGATACGCAGTATTTT. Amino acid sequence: CASSRGTDTQYF.

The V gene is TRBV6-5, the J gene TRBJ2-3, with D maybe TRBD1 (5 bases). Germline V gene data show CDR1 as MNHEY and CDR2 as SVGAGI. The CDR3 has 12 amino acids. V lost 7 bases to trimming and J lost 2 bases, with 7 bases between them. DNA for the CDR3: TGTGCCAGCATAGGGGACACAGATACGCAGTATTTT. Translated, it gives CASIGDTDTQYF.

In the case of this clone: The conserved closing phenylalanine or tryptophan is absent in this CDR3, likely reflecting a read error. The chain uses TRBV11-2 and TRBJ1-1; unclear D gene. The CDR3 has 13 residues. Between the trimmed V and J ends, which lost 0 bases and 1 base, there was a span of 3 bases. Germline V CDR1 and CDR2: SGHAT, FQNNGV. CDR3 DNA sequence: TGTGCCAGCAGCTTAGATAGGAACACTGAAGCTTTCCTT. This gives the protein CASSLDRNTEAFL.

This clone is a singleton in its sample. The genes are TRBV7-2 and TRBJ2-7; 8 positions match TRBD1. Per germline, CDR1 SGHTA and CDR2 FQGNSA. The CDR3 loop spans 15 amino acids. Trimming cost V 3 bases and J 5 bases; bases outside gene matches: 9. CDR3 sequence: CASSLVGQGADEQYF. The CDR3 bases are TGTGCCAGCAGCTTGGTTGGGCAGGGGGCGGACGAGCAGTACTTC. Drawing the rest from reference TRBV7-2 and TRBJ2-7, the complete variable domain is GAGVSQSPSNKVTEKGKDVELRCDPISGHTALYWYRQSLGQGLEFLIYFQGNSAPDKSGLPSDRFSAERTGGSVSTLTIQRTQQEDSAVYLCASSLVGQGADEQYFGPGTRLTVT.

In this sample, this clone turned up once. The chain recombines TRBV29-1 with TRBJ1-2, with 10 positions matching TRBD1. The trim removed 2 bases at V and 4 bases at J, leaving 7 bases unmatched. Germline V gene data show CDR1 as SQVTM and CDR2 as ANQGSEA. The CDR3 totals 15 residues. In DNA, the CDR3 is TGCAGCGTTGAATACTCTAGGGACAGGGGCTATGGCTACACCTTC. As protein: CSVEYSRDRGYGYTF. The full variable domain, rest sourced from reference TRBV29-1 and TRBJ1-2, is SAVISQKPSRDICQRGTSLTIQCQVDSQVTMMFWYRQQPGQSLTLIATANQGSEATYESGFVIDKFPISRPNLTFSTLTVSNMSPEDSSIYLCSVEYSRDRGYGYTFGSGTRLTVV.

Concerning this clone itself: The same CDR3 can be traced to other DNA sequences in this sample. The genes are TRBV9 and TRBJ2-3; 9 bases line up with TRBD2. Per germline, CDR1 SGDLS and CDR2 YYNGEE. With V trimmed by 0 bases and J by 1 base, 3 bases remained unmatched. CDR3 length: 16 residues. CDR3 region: CASSVVGGGGTDTQYF. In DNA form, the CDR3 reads TGTGCCAGCAGCGTAGTTGGCGGGGGGGGCACAGATACGCAGTATTTT.

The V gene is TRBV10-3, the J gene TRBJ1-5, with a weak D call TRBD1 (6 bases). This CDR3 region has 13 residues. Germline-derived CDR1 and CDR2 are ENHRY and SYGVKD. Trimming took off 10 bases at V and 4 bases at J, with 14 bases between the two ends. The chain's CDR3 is CATHGQPNQPQHF. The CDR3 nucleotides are TGTGCCACGCACGGACAGCCGAATCAGCCCCAGCATTTT.

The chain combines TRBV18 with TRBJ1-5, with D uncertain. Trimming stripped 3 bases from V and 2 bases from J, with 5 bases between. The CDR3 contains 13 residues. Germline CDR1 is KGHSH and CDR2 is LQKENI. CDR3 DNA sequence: TGTGCCAGCTCACCGGAGGGCAATCAGCCCCAGCATTTT. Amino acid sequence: CASSPEGNQPQHF.

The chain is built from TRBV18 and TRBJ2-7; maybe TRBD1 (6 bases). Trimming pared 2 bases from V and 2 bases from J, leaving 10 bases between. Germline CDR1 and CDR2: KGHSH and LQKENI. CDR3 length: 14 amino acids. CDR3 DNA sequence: TGTGCCAGCTCACCAAGTGGACAGACCTACGAGCAGTACTTC. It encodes CASSPSGQTYEQYF.

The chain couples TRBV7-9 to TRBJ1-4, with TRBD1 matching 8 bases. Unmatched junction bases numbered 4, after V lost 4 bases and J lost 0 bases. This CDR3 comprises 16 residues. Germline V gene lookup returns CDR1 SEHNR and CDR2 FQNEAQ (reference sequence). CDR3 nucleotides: TGTGCCAGCAGCTCGGGACAGGTTGCAACTAATGAAAAACTGTTTTTT. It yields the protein CASSSGQVATNEKLFF.

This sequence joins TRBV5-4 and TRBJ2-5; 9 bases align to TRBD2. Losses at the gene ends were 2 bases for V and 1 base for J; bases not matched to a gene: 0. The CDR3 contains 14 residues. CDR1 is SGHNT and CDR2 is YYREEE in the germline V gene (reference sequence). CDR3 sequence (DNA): TGTGCCAGCAGCTTTAGCGGGGGCCAAGAGACCCAGTACTTC. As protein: CASSFSGGQETQYF.

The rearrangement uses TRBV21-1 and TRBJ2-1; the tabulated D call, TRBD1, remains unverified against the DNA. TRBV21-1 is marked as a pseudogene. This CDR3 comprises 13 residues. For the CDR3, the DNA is TGTGCCAGCAGCAAAGAAGGGGGCAATGAGCAGTTCTTC. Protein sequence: CASSKEGGNEQFF.

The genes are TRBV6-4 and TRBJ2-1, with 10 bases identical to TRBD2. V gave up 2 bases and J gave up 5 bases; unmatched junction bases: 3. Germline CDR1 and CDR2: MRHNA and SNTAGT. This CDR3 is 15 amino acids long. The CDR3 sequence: CASSDGLAGDNEQFF. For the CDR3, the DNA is TGTGCCAGCAGTGACGGCCTAGCGGGGGACAATGAGCAGTTCTTC.

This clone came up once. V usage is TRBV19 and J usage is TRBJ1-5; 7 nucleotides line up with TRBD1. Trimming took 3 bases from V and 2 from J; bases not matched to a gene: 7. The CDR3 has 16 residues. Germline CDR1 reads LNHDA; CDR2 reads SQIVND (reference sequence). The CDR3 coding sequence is TGTGCCAGTAGTATTGCGCAGGGGGGGGGCAATCAGCCCCAGCATTTT. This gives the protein CASSIAQGGGNQPQHF.

The CDR3 nucleotides are TGTGCCACCAGCAGAGATGTCGCTAGCGAGCAGTTCTTC. This encodes CATSRDVASEQFF. The gene calls are TRBV15 and TRBJ2-1; D is perhaps TRBD2 (5 bases). Germline CDR1 reads LNHNV; CDR2 reads YYDKDF (reference sequence). This CDR3 has 13 residues. V lost 0 bases and J 10 bases, leaving 10 bases between the germline ends.